The 8 T cell receptor beta chains below were found in one sample sequenced in a study of blood T cell repertoires in COVID-19. This table comes from immunoSEQ multiplex PCR, and its TCRdb copy is limited to in-frame clones, with some not included. The repertoire holds under 500,000 clones, with around 89% as singletons. Sequencing was done on a sample of peripheral blood. Source of these receptors: a woman in her twenties or thirties with acute or convalescent COVID-19.

The chain recombines TRBV19 with TRBJ1-1; D may be TRBD1 (5 bases). Germline V CDR1 and CDR2: LNHDA, SQIVND (reference sequence). CDR3 size: 14 residues. With 1 base removed from V and 1 base from J, the gap between germline ends came to 7 bases. The CDR3 here is CASSIAQGNTEAFF. In nucleotides, the CDR3 is TGTGCCAGTAGTATAGCCCAGGGGAACACTGAAGCTTTCTTT.

This chain uses TRBV10-3 with TRBJ2-1, with 9 bases aligning to TRBD1. CDR1 is ENHRY, CDR2 SYGVKD, per germline. V trimming: 6 bases; J trimming: 6 bases; junction bases outside the gene matches: 9. The CDR3 spans 15 residues. The CDR3 DNA reads TGTGCCATCAGCAAGGGACAGGGTTTTCCCAATGAGCAGTTCTTC. This codes for CAISKGQGFPNEQFF.

The gene calls are TRBV5-4 and TRBJ2-3, with 8 bases matching TRBD2. CDR3 length: 15 residues. Trimming at V came to 4 bases and at J to 2 bases, leaving 6 bases not matched to a gene. The germline V gene encodes CDR1 SGHNT and CDR2 YYREEE (reference sequence). Written as DNA, the CDR3 is TGTGCCAGCAGCCCCCCCGGGGGGGCCACAGATACGCAGTATTTT. It codes for CASSPPGGATDTQYF.

This clone was detected once. This sequence joins TRBV6-4 and TRBJ2-3; D perhaps matches TRBD1 (6 bases). Germline values: CDR1 MRHNA, CDR2 SNTAGT. The CDR3 has 14 residues. V was shortened by 5 bases and J by 2 bases, with 11 bases between the two germline ends. The CDR3 region has the DNA TGTGCCAGCAGTTCGGACAGCCACACAGATACGCAGTATTTT. This codes for CASSSDSHTDTQYF.

This clone was recorded only once. This rearrangement joins TRBV2 to TRBJ1-1; tentatively, D is TRBD1 (5 bases). The CDR3 loop spans 14 amino acids. V gave up 3 bases and J gave up 5 bases, with 13 bases separating them. Germline assignment: CDR1 SNHLY and CDR2 FYNNEI. CDR3 sequence (DNA): TGTGCCAGCAGTGAGGTCAGGGTATGGACTGAAGCTTTCTTT. The encoded protein is CASSEVRVWTEAFF.

This clone was recorded once. The J gene is TRBJ1-1, the V gene TRBV24-1; D gene ambiguous. There are 14 residues in the CDR3. V lost 12 bases and J 4 bases, leaving 20 bases between the germline ends. The germline V gene has CDR1 KGHDR and CDR2 SFDVKD. CDR3 coding DNA: TGTGCCTCGTCCGGAGGAGGCGGTTCCACTGAAGCTTTCTTT. Translated, it gives CASSGGGGSTEAFF.

The chain is built from TRBV28 and TRBJ2-4, with D maybe TRBD2 (6 bases). The V gene lost 6 bases and the J gene lost 1 base, with 16 bases spanning the gap. Germline CDR1 reads MDHEN; CDR2 reads SYDVKM. The CDR3 runs 16 residues. CDR3 in DNA: TGTGCCAGCAGGGGGGGATTGAGTATGGCCAAAAACATTCAGTACTTC. Residues: CASRGGLSMAKNIQYF. Combining the CDR3 with reference TRBV28 and TRBJ2-4 gives the whole variable domain DVKVTQSSRYLVKRTGEKVFLECVQDMDHENMFWYRQDPGLGLRLIYFSYDVKMKEKGDIPEGYSVSREKKERFSLILESASTNQTSMYLCASRGGLSMAKNIQYFGAGTRLSVL.

This chain connects TRBV7-3 to TRBJ2-1, with a tentative D call TRBD2 (7 bases). This CDR3 has 14 residues. V shed 5 bases and J shed 9 bases, with 17 bases lying between them. CDR1 is SGHTA, CDR2 FQGTGA, per germline. In DNA form, the CDR3 reads TGTGCCAGCAGCCTCGGGGGGCCGAACGGTGAGCAGTTCTTC. Translation: CASSLGGPNGEQFF.